A single sample is the source of the 18 T cell receptor beta chains below, sequenced in a study of CD8 T cells in Susac syndrome. Random hexamers served to reverse transcribe roughly 0.5 to 1 ug RNA. Using its own MiXCR run on the immunoSEQ multiplex PCR reads, TCRdb lists one record per CDR3 protein. The table lists some 160,000 distinct CDR3 sequences, about 95% of them singletons, with 0.16% in the top ten. Sequenced material: CD8+ T cells from PBMCs. Receptors were obtained from a human donor with multiple sclerosis.

In this sample, this clonotype turned up a few times. V usage is TRBV28 and J usage is TRBJ2-5, with D possibly TRBD1 on 6 matching bases. This CDR3 comprises 14 residues. The V end was cut by 4 bases, the J end by 2 bases, with 11 bases between. Germline V gene lookup returns CDR1 MDHEN and CDR2 SYDVKM. The CDR3 DNA reads as TGTGCCAGCAGTTACCCGGACAGACAAGAGACCCAGTACTTC. Encoded protein: CASSYPDRQETQYF.

This chain links TRBV19 with TRBJ2-3, with D possibly being TRBD2 (6 bases). This CDR3 region has 15 residues. In germline, CDR1 is LNHDA, CDR2 SQIVND (reference sequence). Trimming cost V 6 bases and J 6 bases, with 19 bases left between them. The CDR3 region is CASREGGTRIDTQYF. Here the CDR3 DNA reads TGTGCCAGTAGGGAGGGCGGAACAAGGATTGATACGCAGTATTTT.

The J gene is TRBJ1-1, the V gene TRBV9; 7 nucleotides line up with TRBD1. Germline CDR1 is SGDLS and CDR2 is YYNGEE. This CDR3 is built from 15 residues. After removal of 4 bases from V and 3 bases from J, the junction contained 9 bases not matched to a gene. CDR3 amino acids: CASSPRDSPYTEAFF. The CDR3 nucleotides are TGTGCCAGCAGCCCCCGGGACAGCCCCTACACTGAAGCTTTCTTT.

The gene calls are TRBV27 and TRBJ2-1, with a possible D match to TRBD1 (6 bases). Germline assignment: CDR1 MNHEY and CDR2 SMNVEV (reference sequence). This CDR3 spans 15 amino acids. Deletions cut 2 bases from V and 5 bases from J, with 13 bases between. The CDR3 spells CASSLGSGANNEQFF. The CDR3, as DNA: TGTGCCAGCAGTTTAGGGTCAGGGGCCAACAATGAGCAGTTCTTC.

The CDR3 DNA sequence: TGTGCCTGTCGCCAGGGAAACTATGGCTACACCTTC. It codes for CACRQGNYGYTF. The chain joins TRBV30 to TRBJ1-2, with D possibly being TRBD1 (5 bases). The CDR3 consists of 12 residues. Germline CDR1 GTSNPN, CDR2 SVGIG (reference sequence). Trimming left V 6 bases short and J 2 bases short, with 10 bases between.

The V and J genes are TRBV29-1 and TRBJ2-5, with 11 bases aligning to TRBD2. This CDR3 contains 19 residues. The ends lost 0 bases at V and 0 bases at J; junction bases unmatched: 12. Germline CDR1 and CDR2: SQVTM and ANQGSEA. The chain's CDR3 is CSVEEVSGTSGKYQETQYF. The CDR3 DNA reads TGCAGCGTTGAAGAAGTGAGCGGGACTAGCGGAAAGTACCAAGAGACCCAGTACTTC.

V is TRBV15 and J is TRBJ1-5; 7 positions agree with TRBD1. This CDR3 is built from 16 residues. From germline, CDR1 is LNHNV and CDR2 YYDKDF (reference sequence). J gave up 2 bases and V 1 base, and 5 bases lay outside the gene matches. DNA for the CDR3: TGTGCCACCAGCAGAGGACAGGGAGGGGGCAATCAGCCCCAGCATTTT. This gives the protein CATSRGQGGGNQPQHF.

The chain carries TRBV12-3 or TRBV12-4 and TRBJ2-2, with 8 nucleotides matching TRBD2. V gave up 1 base and J gave up 5 bases; unmatched junction bases: 3. The CDR3 covers 15 residues. The CDR3 spells CASSLVSGVTGELFF. CDR3 nucleotide sequence: TGTGCCAGCAGTTTAGTTAGCGGGGTGACCGGGGAGCTGTTTTTT.

There are a few counts of this clonotype. This sequence joins TRBV12-3 or TRBV12-4 and TRBJ2-2; D unclear. This CDR3 comprises 11 residues. V was cut by 4 bases and J by 8 bases, with 5 bases left in between. CDR3 in DNA: TGTGCCAGCAGTTCCCCTGGGGAGCTGTTTTTT. Translated: CASSSPGELFF.

V is TRBV20-1 and J is TRBJ2-5; D is tentatively TRBD1 or TRBD2 (5 bases each). The length of the CDR3 is 17 residues. Per germline, CDR1 DFQATT and CDR2 SNEGSKA (reference sequence). V was trimmed by 0 bases and J by 5 bases, leaving 22 bases between them. CDR3 nucleotides: TGCAGTGCTAGAGATCAGTTACGGGACGTCCGTAGGGAGACCCAGTACTTC. Its translation is CSARDQLRDVRRETQYF.

The rearrangement uses TRBV5-4 and TRBJ2-3; TRBD1 aligns across 9 bases. With V trimmed by 3 bases and J by 4 bases, 3 bases remained unmatched. The CDR3 is 14 residues long. CDR1 and CDR2 (germline): SGHNT, YYREEE (reference sequence). In DNA form, the CDR3 reads TGTGCCAGCAGCTACGGGACAGGGCCAGATACGCAGTATTTT. Translation gives CASSYGTGPDTQYF.

The V and J genes are TRBV11-2 and TRBJ1-1; the D is unclear. The CDR3 is 15 amino acids. Germline CDR1 reads SGHAT; CDR2 reads FQNNGV. V was pared by 3 bases and J by 2 bases, with 13 bases between. CDR3 amino acids: CASSFTRCCNTEAFF. CDR3 DNA sequence: TGTGCCAGCAGCTTTACCCGATGCTGCAACACTGAAGCTTTCTTT.

This chain joins TRBV29-1 and TRBJ1-2; weak D call: TRBD1 (6 bases). From germline, CDR1 is SQVTM and CDR2 ANQGSEA. CDR3 length: 13 residues. The V end was cut by 4 bases, the J end by 5 bases, with 14 bases between. The CDR3 sequence: CSVASGARYGYTF. The CDR3 region has the DNA TGCAGCGTTGCCTCGGGGGCTAGATATGGCTACACCTTC.

The J gene is TRBJ2-1, the V gene TRBV12-3 or TRBV12-4, with 9 positions matching TRBD2. With V trimmed by 5 bases and J by 7 bases, 0 bases remained unmatched. This CDR3 contains 12 residues. The DNA of the CDR3 is TGTGCCAGCAGTGGACTAGCGAATGAGCAGTTCTTC. As protein: CASSGLANEQFF.

V is TRBV5-6 and J is TRBJ1-2; no clear D gene. This CDR3 has 12 residues. CDR1 SGHDT and CDR2 YYEEEE come from the germline V gene. V was trimmed by 7 bases and J by 3 bases, leaving 10 bases between them. The CDR3 protein is CASGYGYYGYTF. In DNA, the CDR3 is TGTGCCAGCGGATACGGTTACTATGGCTACACCTTC.

A single count supports this clonotype. The gene calls are TRBV12-3 or TRBV12-4 and TRBJ2-1, with D possibly being TRBD1 (5 bases). Trimming pared 5 bases from V and 7 bases from J, leaving 12 bases between. This CDR3 has 13 residues. The CDR3 here is CASSPRQINEQFF. CDR3 in DNA: TGTGCCAGCAGTCCGCGACAGATTAATGAGCAGTTCTTC.

This chain uses TRBV11-2 with TRBJ2-5; unclear D gene. V was shortened by 1 base and J by 2 bases, with 11 bases between the two germline ends. This CDR3 region has 15 residues. Germline CDR1 reads SGHAT; CDR2 reads FQNNGV. CDR3 DNA sequence: TGTGCCAGCAGCTTAGGGGCCGTGGGGCAAGAGACCCAGTACTTC. This codes for CASSLGAVGQETQYF.

The chain is built from TRBV3-1 and TRBJ2-7; 10 nucleotides line up with TRBD1. The CDR3 sequence is 14 residues long. Germline lookup yields CDR1 LGHDT and CDR2 YNNKEL (reference sequence). With V trimmed by 7 bases and J by 6 bases, 9 bases remained unmatched. CDR3 sequence (DNA): TGTGCCAGCACCCAGGGGGACAGGGGCGTCGAGCAGTACTTC. It codes for CASTQGDRGVEQYF.